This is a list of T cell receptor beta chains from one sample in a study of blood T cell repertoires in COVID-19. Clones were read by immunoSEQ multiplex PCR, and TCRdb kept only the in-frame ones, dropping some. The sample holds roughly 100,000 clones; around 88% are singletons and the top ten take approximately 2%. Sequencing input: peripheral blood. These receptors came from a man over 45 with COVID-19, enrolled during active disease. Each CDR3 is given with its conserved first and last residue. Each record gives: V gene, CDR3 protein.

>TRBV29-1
CSVVQGAFNTEAFF
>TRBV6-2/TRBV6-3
CASSYSRGTHSYEQYF
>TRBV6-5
CASRIDRMNTEAFF
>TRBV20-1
CSASSGVSYNSPLHF
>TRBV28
CASSFYRLSEQYF
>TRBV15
CATSRDRDRGNTIYF
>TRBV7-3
CASSSPGTSGGAESYNEQFF
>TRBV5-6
CASSPDRGRNSPLHF
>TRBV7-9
CASSSYSGVSNEQFF
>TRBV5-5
CASSLAPANYGYTF
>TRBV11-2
CASSSFPGGGGELFF
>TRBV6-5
CASTSASRYEQYF
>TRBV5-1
CASSLQLAGGLSNEQFF
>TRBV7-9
CASSPRDTSNYGYTF
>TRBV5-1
CASSLTQGNYGYTF
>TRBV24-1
CATVDRRYGYTF
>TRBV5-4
CASSDPGSINEAFF
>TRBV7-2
CASSREAGGYNEQFF
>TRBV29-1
CSVDQGGYGYTF
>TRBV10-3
CAISHNRELSSGANVLTF
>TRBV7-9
CASSSQPRQAAKNIQYF
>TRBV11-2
CASSLGPGPETQYF
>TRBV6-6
CASRSSTSGTGELFF
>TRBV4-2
CASSQTVGSGDSPLHF
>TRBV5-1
CASSLGLASGANVLTF
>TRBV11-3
CASAGQGNIRDTQYF
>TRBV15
CATSPGQFNQPQHF
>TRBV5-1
CSSSPTGGWVRGYTF
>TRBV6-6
CASRGQGVAYGYTF
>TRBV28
CASSLSQNEQYF
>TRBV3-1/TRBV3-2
CASSQDSLAYNEQFF
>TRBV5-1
CASSQGLGGETQYF
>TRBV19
CASSIGQGGTYEQYF
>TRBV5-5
CASSFDRGNLVNTEAFF
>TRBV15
CATSRAQGGSTEAFF
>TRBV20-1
CSASHSNQPQHF
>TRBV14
CASSYGQNTNEQFF
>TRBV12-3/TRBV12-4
CASSLTGYEQFF
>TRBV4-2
CASSQGSGFLNEQFF
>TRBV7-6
CASSNQGQEGYTF
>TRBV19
CASSPIRESSSYNEQFF
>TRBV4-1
CASSPISRDRGVGNTIYF
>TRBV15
CATSRDRGISYEQYF
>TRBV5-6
CASSLWGTYEQYF
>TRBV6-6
CASTARGGLISYEQYF
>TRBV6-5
CASRGTGGGGYTF
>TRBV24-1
CATSDPGTEAFF
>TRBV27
CASSRGLAGGIETQYF
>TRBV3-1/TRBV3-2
CASSQDVLSPYNEQFF
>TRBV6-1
CASSEHDFTGQTNYGYTF
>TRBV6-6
CASSYDRDHGYTF
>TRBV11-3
CASSQTGTNTGELFF
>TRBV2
CASSRDLGGGTEAFF
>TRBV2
CASSEVGGFRDTEAFF
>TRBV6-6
CASSYFGRGPHF
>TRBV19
CASTPTGATNEKLFF
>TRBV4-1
CASSQDMGLAGFFNEQYF
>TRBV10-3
CAINSRYQETQYF
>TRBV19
CASSPRRGVYGEKLFF